This T cell receptor beta chain was identified during a study of cytomegalovirus exposure and HLA in healthy donors. The PCR ran on 60 Vbeta and 13 Jbeta primers. The data were produced by immunoSEQ multiplex PCR, yet TCRdb's version contains in-frame clones alone and is incomplete. The table lists 95,000 to 150,000 clones, roughly 82% of them singletons. The source material was PBMCs. This receptor was taken from a human donor in good health.

The DNA for the CDR3 is TGTGCCAGCAGCTCCTCACTAGCGGGAGCGGGTAATGAGCAGTTCTTC. Encoded protein: CASSSSLAGAGNEQFF. The rearrangement joins TRBV7-2 to TRBJ2-1; TRBD2 aligns across 11 bases. CDR1 and CDR2 from the germline V gene are SGHTA and FQGNSA. V shed 4 bases and J 7 bases; nucleotides not matched to a gene: 9. The CDR3 totals 16 residues.